This T cell receptor (beta chain) was obtained from a study of CD8+CD57+ T cells in acquired aplastic anemia. In the study overall: Sorted CD4+ and CD8+ cell DNA averaged approximately 3 ug.

It was patients with CD8+CD57+ cell expansion by flow cytometry who were chosen for sequencing. Investigators profiled TCR beta VDJ and CDR3 from genomic DNA template. A single record per CDR3 protein comes from TCRdb applying MiXCR to the reads. Of 150,000 or so distinct CDR3 sequences in the sample, more than 45% are singletons; the top ten hold about 2.8%. This clonotype was detected ten times or more. V shed 5 bases, J shed 2 bases, and the junction held 7 bases outside the gene matches. Germline values: CDR1 LNHDA, CDR2 SQIVND (reference sequence). CDR3 length: 15 amino acids. The chain combines TRBV19 with TRBJ2-3, with TRBD2 identical over 7 bases. The sample taken for sequencing was sorted CD4+, CD8+, or CD8+CD57+ T cells (not recorded which) from PBMCs. This receptor was taken from a human donor with aplastic anemia. The CDR3 loop is CASSFWEGPTDTQYF. CDR3 nucleotides: TGTGCCAGTAGTTTTTGGGAGGGGCCCACAGATACGCAGTATTTT.